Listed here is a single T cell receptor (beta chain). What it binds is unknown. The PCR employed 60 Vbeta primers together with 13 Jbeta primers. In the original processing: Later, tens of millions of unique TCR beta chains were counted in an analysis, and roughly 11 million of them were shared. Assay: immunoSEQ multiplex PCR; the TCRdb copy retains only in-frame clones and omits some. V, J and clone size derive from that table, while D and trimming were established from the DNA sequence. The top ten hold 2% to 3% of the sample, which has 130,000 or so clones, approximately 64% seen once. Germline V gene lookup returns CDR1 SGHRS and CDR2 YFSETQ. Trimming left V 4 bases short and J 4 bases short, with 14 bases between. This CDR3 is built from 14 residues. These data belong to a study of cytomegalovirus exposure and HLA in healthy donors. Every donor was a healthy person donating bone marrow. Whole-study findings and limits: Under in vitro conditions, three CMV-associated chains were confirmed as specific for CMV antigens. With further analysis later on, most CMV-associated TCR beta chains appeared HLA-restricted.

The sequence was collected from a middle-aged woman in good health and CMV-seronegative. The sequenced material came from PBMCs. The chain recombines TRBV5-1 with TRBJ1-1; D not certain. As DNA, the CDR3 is TGCGCCAGCAGCGCGACTCCTGGAATCACTGAAGCTTTCTTT. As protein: CASSATPGITEAFF.